This T cell receptor beta chain originates from a study of CD8 T cells in Susac syndrome. CD8+ and CD4+ T cells from blood underwent TCR beta sequencing, which was carried out in a high-throughput format. Each multiple sclerosis control was a treatment-naive patient with relapsing-remitting disease that was either stable or active. RNA, at roughly 0.45 to 1 ug, was reverse transcribed with random hexamers. Multiplex immunoSEQ PCR targeted 54 Vbeta and 13 Jbeta TCR beta segments. TCRdb redid the calling of the immunoSEQ multiplex PCR reads with MiXCR, one entry per CDR3 protein. The sample includes about 430,000 distinct CDR3 sequences, more than 80% of them seen just once. Material for sequencing was CD8+ T cells from PBMCs. The receptor was derived from a human donor with multiple sclerosis.

DNA of the CDR3: TGTGCCAGCAGTTGGACAGAACCCTCCGTTTATGGCTACACCTTC. This gives the protein CASSWTEPSVYGYTF. The rearrangement links TRBV27 to TRBJ1-2; weak D call: TRBD1 (6 bases). The CDR3 loop spans 15 amino acids. CDR1 is MNHEY, CDR2 SMNVEV, per germline (reference sequence). Trimming removed 4 bases at V and 5 bases at J, with 17 bases between.